Following are 14 T cell receptor beta chains from one sample sequenced in a study of identical twins. Via MiXCR, TCRdb re-called the 5' RACE reads, giving one row per CDR3 protein. The sample records roughly 1.6 million distinct CDR3 sequences, around a third being singletons. The sequenced sample was cord blood. The source is a newborn girl in good health.

CDR3 region: CSARPGQGGNSPLHF. CDR3 sequence (DNA): TGCAGTGCTAGGCCCGGACAGGGAGGCAATTCACCCCTCCACTTT. The chain has TRBV20-1 and TRBJ1-6; TRBD1 matches 8 bases. Germline V gene data show CDR1 as DFQATT and CDR2 as SNEGSKA (reference sequence). V trimming: 3 bases; J trimming: 7 bases; junction bases outside the gene matches: 8. This CDR3 has 15 residues.

Turning to this clonotype: A single base separates this from a much larger clone, so it may be a read error. This chain links TRBV7-9 with TRBJ2-7, with TRBD1 as a possible D gene (6 bases). The DNA end favors TRBJ2-4, so the J call may be wrong. Germline values: CDR1 SEHNR, CDR2 FQNEAQ (reference sequence). The CDR3 is 16 residues long. The CDR3 nucleotides are TGTGCCAGCAGCTTAGAGGGACACCTAGCCAAAGACATTCAGTACTTC. Its protein is CASSLEGHLAKDIQYF.

The chain recombines TRBV20-1 with TRBJ1-1; D ambiguous. In germline, CDR1 is DFQATT, CDR2 SNEGSKA (reference sequence). The CDR3 has 15 residues. The ends were cut back, 0 bases at V and 2 bases at J, with 13 bases in the middle. This CDR3 is CSAREGSRTNTEAFF. CDR3 bases: TGCAGTGCTAGAGAAGGGAGTAGGACTAACACTGAAGCTTTCTTT.

Concerning this clonotype itself: No conserved phenylalanine or tryptophan ends this CDR3, so it is likely a read error. The V call is TRBV7-9, the J call TRBJ2-1; D is possibly TRBD1 or TRBD2 (5 bases each). V was cut by 3 bases and J by 2 bases, with 11 bases left in between. Germline lookup yields CDR1 SEHNR and CDR2 FQNEAQ (reference sequence). This CDR3 is built from 15 residues. The CDR3: CASSLDRGAYNEQFI. In DNA form, the CDR3 reads TGTGCCAGCAGCTTGGACCGGGGCGCCTACAATGAGCAGTTCATC.

V is TRBV28 and J is TRBJ2-1, with 8 bases identical to TRBD1. The J call may be mistaken, given a closer DNA end match to TRBJ2-7. Germline CDR1 is MDHEN and CDR2 is SYDVKM. This CDR3 region has 14 residues. The CDR3 region has the DNA TGTGCCAGCAGGAACAGGGGGACCTACAATGAGCAGTACTTC. Translation: CASRNRGTYNEQYF.

This clonotype showed up just a few times. The rearrangement uses TRBV20-1 and TRBJ1-4; D is unresolved. The V end lost 5 bases, the J end lost 4 bases, and 11 bases lay between the germline ends. The germline gives CDR1 DFQATT, CDR2 SNEGSKA (reference sequence). The CDR3 has 13 amino acids. CDR3: CSARRPINEKLFF. CDR3 sequence (DNA): TGCAGTGCTCGGAGGCCGATTAATGAAAAACTGTTTTTT.

This rearrangement joins TRBV5-1 to TRBJ1-1; the match to TRBD1 covers 8 bases. The CDR3 contains 13 residues. The germline CDR1 and CDR2 sequences are SGHRS and YFSETQ. Losses at the gene ends were 4 bases for V and 4 bases for J; bases not matched to a gene: 3. This chain's CDR3 is CASSTGTGTEAFF. The CDR3 nucleotides are TGCGCCAGCAGCACCGGGACAGGCACTGAAGCTTTCTTT.

This chain links TRBV19 with TRBJ1-1, with D perhaps matching TRBD1 (5 bases). In germline, CDR1 is LNHDA, CDR2 SQIVND (reference sequence). With 3 bases removed from V and 7 bases from J, the gap between germline ends came to 6 bases. The CDR3 is made up of 11 amino acids. This CDR3 is CASSIGGEAFF. The CDR3, as DNA: TGTGCCAGTAGTATTGGGGGTGAAGCTTTCTTT.

The chain uses TRBV28 and TRBJ2-7, with TRBD1 matching 8 bases. CDR1 is MDHEN and CDR2 is SYDVKM in the germline V gene. The CDR3 contains 18 residues. Losses at the gene ends were 4 bases for V and 1 base for J; bases not matched to a gene: 15. This chain's CDR3 is CASSSRGWTGKLSYEQYF. CDR3 coding DNA: TGTGCCAGCAGTTCCCGGGGCTGGACAGGGAAGTTGTCCTACGAGCAGTACTTC.

Notes on this clonotype: One end of the junction does not line up with germline, which may come from a read error. V and J are TRBV10-3 and TRBJ1-2; D may be TRBD1 (5 bases). Germline CDR1 and CDR2: ENHRY and SYGVKD. This CDR3 is built from 14 residues. CDR3 amino acids: CVISESPGAYGYTF. CDR3 DNA: TGTGTCATCAGTGAGTCACCCGGGGCCTATGGCTACACCTTC.

This clonotype was counted a few times. This chain joins TRBV7-9 and TRBJ1-2; TRBD1 is a possible D gene (5 bases). The CDR3 length is 16 residues. Trimming removed 4 bases at V and 4 bases at J, with 19 bases between. Germline CDR1 reads SEHNR; CDR2 reads FQNEAQ (reference sequence). The CDR3 reads CASSSLPRGAAYGYTF. The CDR3 DNA sequence: TGTGCCAGCAGCTCCCTACCGAGGGGAGCTGCCTATGGCTACACCTTC.

This rearrangement joins TRBV14 to TRBJ1-6; D not certain. V was pared by 0 bases and J by 9 bases, with 9 bases between. This CDR3 contains 14 residues. Germline CDR1 SGHDN, CDR2 FVKESK. This chain's CDR3 is CASSQEILGSPLHF. The CDR3 coding sequence is TGTGCCAGCAGCCAAGAAATCCTCGGTTCACCCCTCCACTTT.

In this sample, this clonotype turned up once. The chain is built from TRBV27 and TRBJ2-1, with 8 nucleotides matching TRBD1. V lost 10 bases and J lost 5; bases outside the gene matches: 10. CDR1 is MNHEY, CDR2 SMNVEV, per germline (reference sequence). The length of the CDR3 is 14 residues. This CDR3 is CATLGQVPHNEQFF. CDR3 DNA: TGTGCCACCCTGGGACAGGTACCTCACAATGAGCAGTTCTTC.

The CDR3 DNA follows: TGTGCCACCAGGGGGACAGTCTATAATGAGCAGTTCTTC. Protein product: CATRGTVYNEQFF. The chain recombines TRBV15 with TRBJ2-1; 7 nucleotides align to TRBD1. J gave up 7 bases and V 6 bases, and 6 bases lay outside the gene matches. CDR1 is LNHNV, CDR2 YYDKDF, per germline (reference sequence). The CDR3 sequence is 13 residues long.